This entry lists 16 T cell receptor beta chains sequenced from one sample in a study of T cell changes during pregnancy in multiple sclerosis. Profiled with immunoSEQ multiplex PCR; TCRdb holds only in-frame clones, not every one. Of roughly 100,000 clones in the sample, around nine tenths are singletons; the top ten hold roughly 0.79%. Sample: peripheral blood, taken in the second trimester of pregnancy. These receptors originate from a female donor in good health, enrolled as a control in a pregnancy study.

The chain employs TRBV7-9 and TRBJ1-1; possibly TRBD1 for D (6 bases). The V end was cut by 5 bases, the J end by 1 base, with 11 bases between. Germline V gene data show CDR1 as SEHNR and CDR2 as FQNEAQ (reference sequence). There are 14 residues in the CDR3. The CDR3 loop is CASSRGDTNTEAFF. The CDR3 nucleotides read TGTGCCAGCAGCCGTGGGGACACGAACACTGAAGCTTTCTTT.

V and J are TRBV7-6 and TRBJ1-2; possible D gene TRBD1, 6 bases. Germline CDR1 is SGHVS and CDR2 is FNYEAQ. The CDR3 consists of 13 residues. Between the trimmed V and J ends, which lost 5 bases and 8 bases, there was a span of 15 bases. CDR3 in amino acids: CASSGGLLEGYTF. CDR3 coding DNA: TGTGCCAGCAGCGGGGGCCTCCTGGAGGGCTACACCTTC.

This chain joins TRBV6-5 and TRBJ1-3; TRBD1 matches 8 bases. There are 15 residues in the CDR3. Germline CDR1 and CDR2: MNHEY and SVGAGI. Trimming removed 5 bases from V and 0 bases from J; junction bases left unmatched: 3. CDR3 in DNA: TGTGCCAGCAGTCGACAGGGGAGCTCTGGAAACACCATATATTTT. The encoded protein is CASSRQGSSGNTIYF.

The chain employs TRBV7-2 and TRBJ1-6; D is ambiguous. The CDR3 sequence is 14 residues long. Germline V gene data show CDR1 as SGHTA and CDR2 as FQGNSA. V lost 5 bases and J lost 9, with 14 bases in between. In DNA, the CDR3 is TGTGCCAGCAGCCCGGGAGCACGGAGTTCACCCCTCCACTTT. It translates to CASSPGARSSPLHF.

The CDR3 region has the DNA TGTGCCAGTAGTAACTGGACAGGGCCGTGGCAGCCCCAGCATTTT. Translated, it gives CASSNWTGPWQPQHF. The chain employs TRBV19 and TRBJ1-5; 8 bases match TRBD1. Germline trimming cut 4 bases from V and 7 bases from J; bases unmatched to any gene: 9. This CDR3 is built from 15 residues. Looked up from germline, CDR1 is LNHDA and CDR2 is SQIVND (reference sequence).

The CDR3 region is CASSLGPGMGTEAFF. CDR3 nucleotides: TGTGCCAGCAGCTTAGGCCCCGGGATGGGCACTGAAGCTTTCTTT. The chain employs TRBV7-2 and TRBJ1-1; D is unclear. Trimming stripped 1 base from V and 4 bases from J, with 13 bases between. In germline, CDR1 is SGHTA, CDR2 FQGNSA. The CDR3 runs 15 residues. Full variable domain (rest looked up from reference TRBV7-2 and TRBJ1-1): GAGVSQSPSNKVTEKGKDVELRCDPISGHTALYWYRQSLGQGLEFLIYFQGNSAPDKSGLPSDRFSAERTGGSVSTLTIQRTQQEDSAVYLCASSLGPGMGTEAFFGQGTRLTVV.

CDR3 sequence (DNA): TGTGCCACCAATCGGGGTGCCGGGGAGCTGTTTTTT. Amino acids: CATNRGAGELFF. V and J are TRBV28 and TRBJ2-2; D might be TRBD2 (5 bases). Germline CDR1 reads MDHEN; CDR2 reads SYDVKM. CDR3 length: 12 residues. The V and J ends lost 10 bases and 6 bases respectively, with 12 bases between them.

This rearrangement joins TRBV28 to TRBJ1-1; no firm D call. Between the trimmed V and J ends, which lost 5 bases and 4 bases, there was a span of 8 bases. The CDR3 loop spans 12 amino acids. In germline, CDR1 is MDHEN, CDR2 SYDVKM. DNA of the CDR3: TGTGCCAGCAGTCCTCGGGGCACTGAAGCTTTCTTT. Its protein product is CASSPRGTEAFF.

The CDR3 bases are TGTGCCAGCAGTTGGCAGGGGGGCGGCAATCAGCCCCAGCATTTT. This translates into CASSWQGGGNQPQHF. The chain carries TRBV27 and TRBJ1-5; the match to TRBD1 covers 7 bases. CDR1 and CDR2 (germline): MNHEY, SMNVEV (reference sequence). V lost 4 bases, J lost 2 bases, and 5 bases stayed unmatched. This CDR3 contains 15 residues.

The chain joins TRBV4-3 to TRBJ1-5, with D perhaps TRBD1 (6 bases). Trimming removed 3 bases at V and 6 bases at J, with 15 bases between. The CDR3 consists of 15 residues. Germline values: CDR1 LGHNA, CDR2 YSLEER. The CDR3 coding sequence is TGCGCCAGCAGCCAGAACAGGGTAGAATTTCAGCCCCAGCATTTT. This gives the protein CASSQNRVEFQPQHF.

The CDR3 sequence: CASSVSGGRLDTQYF. CDR3 bases: TGTGCCAGCAGTGTTAGCGGGGGTAGGCTAGATACGCAGTATTTT. The V and J genes are TRBV6-1 and TRBJ2-3; TRBD2 matches 9 bases. The CDR3 loop spans 15 amino acids. The V gene's germline CDR1 is MNHNS and CDR2 SASEGT. The V gene end was trimmed by 4 bases and the J gene end by 5 bases; junction bases not matched to a gene: 7.

This clone was found once. The gene calls are TRBV11-2 and TRBJ2-7; D is perhaps TRBD1 (7 bases). Germline assignment: CDR1 SGHAT and CDR2 FQNNGV. Trimming took off 2 bases at V and 1 base at J, with 12 bases between the two ends. The CDR3 has 15 residues. The DNA for the CDR3 is TGTGCCAGCAGCTTAAATCCAGGGGGGTCCTACGAGCAGTACTTC. It encodes CASSLNPGGSYEQYF.

This clone is a singleton in its sample. The gene calls are TRBV5-8 and TRBJ1-2, with D perhaps TRBD1 (6 bases). The CDR3 is 14 residues long. CDR1 and CDR2 from the germline V gene are SGHTS and YDEGEE. V was pared by 0 bases and J by 8 bases, with 14 bases between. CDR3 in amino acids: CASSLGQEFYGYTF. The CDR3 nucleotides are TGTGCCAGCAGCTTGGGACAGGAATTTTACGGCTACACCTTC.

The rearrangement uses TRBV9 and TRBJ1-3, with 7 bases identical to TRBD1. The V segment lost 3 bases and the J segment 0 bases; nucleotides outside the gene matches: 15. CDR1 is SGDLS, CDR2 YYNGEE, per germline. This CDR3 has 19 residues. The CDR3 DNA follows: TGTGCCAGCAGCGGACAGGGACACAGCACGAGGTTCTCTGGAAACACCATATATTTT. Protein sequence: CASSGQGHSTRFSGNTIYF.

The chain joins TRBV5-1 to TRBJ2-7; 7 nucleotides match TRBD2. The CDR3 covers 13 residues. V dropped 1 base and J dropped 2; count of bases not matched to a gene: 0. In germline, CDR1 is SGHRS, CDR2 YFSETQ. The CDR3 loop is CASSLRGAYEQYF. CDR3 DNA: TGCGCCAGCAGCTTGCGGGGGGCCTACGAGCAGTACTTC.

The chain employs TRBV18 and TRBJ1-1; 8 bases fit TRBD1. CDR3 length: 17 amino acids. Germline values: CDR1 KGHSH, CDR2 LQKENI. Unmatched junction bases numbered 8, after V lost 2 bases and J lost 0 bases. In nucleotides, the CDR3 is TGTGCCAGCTCACCATTAGCAGGGGGCAAACTGAACACTGAAGCTTTCTTT. Encoded protein: CASSPLAGGKLNTEAFF.